This TCR beta chain came from a study of early T cells in non-severe SARS-CoV-2 infection. The V and J ends lost 2 bases and 3 bases respectively, with 5 bases between them. Germline lookup yields CDR1 MDHEN and CDR2 SYDVKM. The CDR3 spans 13 residues. From the 5' RACE reads, TCRdb called clonotypes with MiXCR, one entry per CDR3 protein. The table records tens of thousands of distinct CDR3 sequences, about 5.2% of them present only once. In its sample, this clonotype was seen many times. The sequence was collected from an adult who was a healthcare worker with PCR-confirmed SARS-CoV-2 infection or an uninfected control (not recorded which). The material was whole blood, obtained at baseline. V gene TRBV28 combines with J gene TRBJ2-1; D gene unclear. Here the CDR3 reads CASSLMVYNEQFF. The CDR3 DNA is TGTGCCAGCAGTTTAATGGTCTACAATGAGCAGTTCTTC.